The clone carrying this T cell receptor beta chain was counted many times. Its antigen remains unknown. There are 15 residues in the CDR3. Germline loops: CDR1 SEHNR, CDR2 FQNEAQ (reference sequence). Trimming took off 4 bases at V and 5 bases at J, with 14 bases between the two ends. The data derive from a study of early T cells in non-severe SARS-CoV-2 infection. Study-wide points: VDJdb matching favored anti-spike CD8 responses, missing private and CD4 specificities.

From the 5' RACE reads, TCRdb called clonotypes with MiXCR, one entry per CDR3 protein. This table holds around 75,000 distinct CDR3 sequences, 8.5% to 10% found once. This chain uses TRBV7-9 with TRBJ1-4, with D possibly TRBD1 on 5 matching bases. The receptor was isolated from an adult who was a healthcare worker with PCR-confirmed SARS-CoV-2 infection or an uninfected control (not recorded which). Sequenced input: whole blood. Here the CDR3 DNA reads TGTGCCAGCAGCTCGACGGGGGACCCGAATGAAAAACTGTTTTTT. Its translation is CASSSTGDPNEKLFF.